This TCR beta chain was sequenced during a study of shared clonotypes between healthy human individuals. This clone occurred once. CDR1 and CDR2 from the germline V gene are SSHAT and FNYEAQ (reference sequence). The CDR3 is 15 amino acids. V was trimmed by 1 base and J by 7 bases, leaving 13 bases between them. Assay execution proceeded at the deep level. Using about 0.2 ug DNA, some 30,000 T cell genomes, the sorted-subset replicate PCRs were run. Per the authors' pipeline: Sequence data from immunoSEQ were junction-only and lacked quality scores; consequently, filtering differed. Produced via immunoSEQ multiplex PCR; TCRdb's table is partial and in-frame only. V and J calls plus clone size are reproduced from that table; the DNA served to infer D and trimming. Of 1 million to 1.3 million clones in the sample, about 84% were seen once.

This clonotype originated in a man aged 18 to 35 in good health. Some clones in this sample may be carry-over from other donors' samples. V is TRBV7-7 and J is TRBJ2-2, with D maybe TRBD2 (6 bases). The sample comprised memory CD4+ T cells from PBMCs. Subset of the sample: CD45RA-negative fraction. The CDR3 DNA is TGTGCCAGCAGCTTAGGGACGGGAGTAATCGGGGAGCTGTTTTTT. It yields the protein CASSLGTGVIGELFF.